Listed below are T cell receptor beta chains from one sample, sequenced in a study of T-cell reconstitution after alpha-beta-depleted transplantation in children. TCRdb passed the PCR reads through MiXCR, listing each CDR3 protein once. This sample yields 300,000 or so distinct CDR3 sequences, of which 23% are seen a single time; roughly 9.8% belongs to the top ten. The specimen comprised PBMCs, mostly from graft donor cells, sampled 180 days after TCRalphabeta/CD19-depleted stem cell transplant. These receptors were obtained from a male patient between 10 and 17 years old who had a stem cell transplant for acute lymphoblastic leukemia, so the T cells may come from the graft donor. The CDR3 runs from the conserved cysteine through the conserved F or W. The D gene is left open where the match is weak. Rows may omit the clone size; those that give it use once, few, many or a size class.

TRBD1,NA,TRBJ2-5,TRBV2,TGTGCCAGCTCGAACAGGGGCAGGAAGACCCAGTACTTC,CASSNRGRKTQYF
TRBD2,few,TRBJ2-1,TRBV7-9,TGTGCCAGCAGCTCTAGGGAGGGACGACTAGCGGGAGTTGAGCAGTTCTTC,CASSSREGRLAGVEQFF
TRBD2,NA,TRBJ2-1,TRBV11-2,TGTGCCAGCAGCTTAGTTGGACTAGCGGGAGGGGGCGAGCAGTTCTTC,CASSLVGLAGGGEQFF
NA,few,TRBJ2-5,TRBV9,TGTGCCAGCAGCCTAACGGAGGGTGGAGAGACCCAGTACTTC,CASSLTEGGETQYF
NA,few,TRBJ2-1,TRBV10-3,TGTGCCATCAGTCTATCAGGGGGGGACTACAATGAGCAGTTCTTC,CAISLSGGDYNEQFF
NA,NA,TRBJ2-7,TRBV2,TGTGCCAGCAGTTACGCAATGACATTCCCTGCCCCCTACGAGCAGTACTTC,CASSYAMTFPAPYEQYF
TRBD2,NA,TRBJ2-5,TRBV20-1,TGCAGTGCCAAGAGGAGCCTAGCGGAAGAGACCCAGTACTTC,CSAKRSLAEETQYF
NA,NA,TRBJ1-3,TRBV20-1,TGCAGTGCTAGAGGTCGTGGAGGATCGGGAAACACCATATATTTT,CSARGRGGSGNTIYF
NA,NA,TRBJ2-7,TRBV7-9,TGTGCCAGCAGCCGCCCGGGACAATCAGGCGAGCAGTACTTC,CASSRPGQSGEQYF
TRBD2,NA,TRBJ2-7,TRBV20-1,TGCAGTGCTAGAGACACTAGCGGGAGGGAGCAGTACTTC,CSARDTSGREQYF
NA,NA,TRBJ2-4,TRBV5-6,TGTGCCAGCAGCGTACTGGGAAGTCTAGCCAAAAACATTCAGTACTTC,CASSVLGSLAKNIQYF
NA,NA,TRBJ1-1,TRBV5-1,TGCGCCAGCAGCAGATCGCAGGGCACGCTGGAAGCTTTCTTT,CASSRSQGTLEAFF
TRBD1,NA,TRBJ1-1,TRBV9,TGTGCCAGCAGCGTATTACAGGGGGCCACTGAAGCTTTCTTT,CASSVLQGATEAFF
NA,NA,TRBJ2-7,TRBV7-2,TGTGCCAGCAGCCCGAGTACCTACGAGCAGTACTTC,CASSPSTYEQYF
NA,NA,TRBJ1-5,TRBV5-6,TGTGCCAGCAGCTTCACAGGGATGCGGCCCCAGCATTTT,CASSFTGMRPQHF
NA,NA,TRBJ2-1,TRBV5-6,TGTGCCAGCAGCTTGTGGCAGGGTCTCGATGAGCAGTTCTTC,CASSLWQGLDEQFF
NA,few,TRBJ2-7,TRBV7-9,TGTGCCAGCAGCTTAGATACGGGACGGGACTGGTACGAGCAGTACTTC,CASSLDTGRDWYEQYF
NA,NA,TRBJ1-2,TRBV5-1,TGCGCCAGCAGCTTGGGAAATGGCTACACCTTC,CASSLGNGYTF
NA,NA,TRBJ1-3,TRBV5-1,TGCGCCAGCAGCTTGTCAGGGACTAGCTCTGGAAACACCATATATTTT,CASSLSGTSSGNTIYF
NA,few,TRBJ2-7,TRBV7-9,TGTGCCAGCAGCTTAGCGCCTTTCGAGCAGTACTTC,CASSLAPFEQYF
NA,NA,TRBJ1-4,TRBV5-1,TGCGCCAGCAGCTCCCTAGGGGAAAAACTGTTTTTT,CASSSLGEKLFF
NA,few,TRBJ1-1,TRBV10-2,TGCGCCAGCAGTGAGTCGGGGACTGAAAACACTGAAGCTTTCTTT,CASSESGTENTEAFF
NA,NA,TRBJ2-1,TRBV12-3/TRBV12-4,TGTGCCAGCAGTGTCGGGACTGCCGGCAATGAGCAGTTCTTC,CASSVGTAGNEQFF
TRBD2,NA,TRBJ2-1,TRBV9,TGTGCCAGCAGCGTCCTAGCGGGAGGTTATGAGCAGTTCTTC,CASSVLAGGYEQFF
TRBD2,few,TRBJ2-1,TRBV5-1,TGCGCCAGCGCCGGAAGACTAGCGGGAGTGGTGTTCTTC,CASAGRLAGVVFF
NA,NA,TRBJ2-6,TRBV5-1,TGCGCCAGCAGCTTGGATAGGGGAACTGGGGCCAACGTCCTGACTTTC,CASSLDRGTGANVLTF
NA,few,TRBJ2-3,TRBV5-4,TGTGCCAGCAGCTTACCCGGGGCCGCCCCAGATACGCAGTATTTT,CASSLPGAAPDTQYF
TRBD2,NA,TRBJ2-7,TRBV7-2,TGTGCCAGCAGCTTCCAGGGACTAACTCTGTACGAGCAGTACTTC,CASSFQGLTLYEQYF
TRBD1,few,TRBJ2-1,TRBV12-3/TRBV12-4,TGTGCCAGCAGTTTAGCGACCGGGACAGGGGGCTTCTCCTACAATGAGCAGTTCTTC,CASSLATGTGGFSYNEQFF
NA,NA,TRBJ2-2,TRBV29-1,TGCAGCGTGGCCGGGGACCTAGCGAACACCGGGGAGCTGTTTTTT,CSVAGDLANTGELFF
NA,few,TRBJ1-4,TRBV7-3,TGTGCCAGCAGCTTAACAAGGGTTGATGAAAAACTGTTTTTT,CASSLTRVDEKLFF